Presented here are 5 T cell receptor beta chains from one specimen sequenced in a study of T cell responses to AZD1222 COVID-19 vaccine (dated by TCRdb to the early 2020s). The library relied on the immunoSEQ multiplex PCR assay. TCRdb took this table from immuneACCESS and kept in-frame rearrangements with V and J called. Such tables lack part of the clones; where checked against another copy, unresolved V genes explain under half of the gap, and the rest is unexplained. The sample table records roughly 130,000 clones; approximately 90% of these occur just once. 5.5% to 6.5% of the sample is held by the ten biggest clonotypes. This specimen's time point label, per the study, means: baseline before first vaccination. The sequencing used peripheral blood, collected on day 0 of AZD1222 vaccination. These receptors all come from an adult in good health.

The rearrangement uses TRBV29-1 and TRBJ1-4; no definite D call. Germline CDR1 and CDR2: SQVTM and ANQGSEA. The V gene lost 7 bases and the J gene lost 0 bases, with 12 bases spanning the gap. The CDR3 runs to 14 residues. CDR3 in amino acids: CSARTSTTNEKLFF. CDR3 nucleotides: TGCAGCGCCCGGACCAGTACAACTAATGAAAAACTGTTTTTT.

The chain has TRBV19 and TRBJ2-5; 10 bases line up with TRBD1. The CDR3 has 14 amino acids. Germline loops: CDR1 LNHDA, CDR2 SQIVND (reference sequence). V dropped 7 bases and J dropped 4; count of bases not matched to a gene: 6. CDR3 sequence reads: CASKRDRGRETQYF. CDR3 coding DNA: TGTGCCAGTAAACGGGACAGGGGCAGAGAGACCCAGTACTTC. The entire variable domain, with the rest obtained from reference TRBV19 and TRBJ2-5, is as follows: DGGITQSPKYLFRKEGQNVTLSCEQNLNHDAMYWYRQDPGQGLRLIYYSQIVNDFQKGDIAEGYSVSREKKESFPLTVTSAQKNPTAFYLCASKRDRGRETQYFGPGTRLLVL.

This clone was seen only once. This chain links TRBV7-8 with TRBJ2-1; TRBD2 aligns across 12 bases. After removal of 5 bases from V and 3 bases from J, the junction contained 11 bases not matched to a gene. Germline assignment: CDR1 SGHVS and CDR2 FQNEAQ. The CDR3 is 18 residues long. The CDR3 DNA reads TGTGCCAGCAGCCCGCGGATTCTAGCGGGGGGGATCTACAATGAGCAGTTCTTC. Protein sequence: CASSPRILAGGIYNEQFF.

V usage is TRBV9 and J usage is TRBJ2-7; TRBD2 might be the D (5 bases). The CDR3 extends over 18 amino acids. The germline V and J ends were trimmed by 0 bases and 5 bases, with 24 bases remaining between them. Germline CDR1 and CDR2: SGDLS and YYNGEE. Here the CDR3 DNA reads TGTGCCAGCAGCGTAGGAGGAGCAGGAGGTGGGAGAGGTGACGAGCAGTACTTC. Translated: CASSVGGAGGGRGDEQYF.

The chain combines TRBV5-6 with TRBJ1-1, with D tentatively TRBD1 (5 bases). The CDR3 has 15 residues. From germline, CDR1 is SGHDT and CDR2 YYEEEE. Trimming took 0 bases from V and 1 from J, leaving 10 bases between them. CDR3 DNA: TGTGCCAGCAGCTTGGCAGGGTTCGGGAACACTGAAGCTTTCTTT. Its translation: CASSLAGFGNTEAFF.